Reported below is one T cell receptor (beta chain). The source of the sample is a study of blood T cell repertoires in COVID-19. Turning to the study itself: COVID-19 samples, acute and convalescent, were from the United States, Italy and Spain. In each case, the material was cDNA or gDNA derived from T cells, B-cell-depleted T cells, or PBMCs.

As processed by the authors: How many nucleated cells were present was estimated from reference gene primer amplification. The method was immunoSEQ multiplex PCR; TCRdb's version includes in-frame clones alone and lacks a portion of them. The V and J calls and clone size are taken from that table; D and trimming were inferred from the DNA. This table holds about 150,000 clones, around 85% found once. This CDR3 has 18 amino acids. Per the germline V gene, CDR1 is SGDLS and CDR2 is YYNGEE. V was pared by 0 bases and J by 0 bases, with 16 bases between. The chain uses TRBV9 and TRBJ1-3, with D perhaps matching TRBD1 (6 bases). Sequences were obtained from peripheral blood. The TCR sequence derives from a woman aged 40 to 49 with active or convalescent COVID-19. Here the CDR3 reads CASSVATDRPSSGNTIYF. The DNA for the CDR3 is TGTGCCAGCAGCGTAGCTACAGACAGGCCGAGCTCTGGAAACACCATATATTTT.